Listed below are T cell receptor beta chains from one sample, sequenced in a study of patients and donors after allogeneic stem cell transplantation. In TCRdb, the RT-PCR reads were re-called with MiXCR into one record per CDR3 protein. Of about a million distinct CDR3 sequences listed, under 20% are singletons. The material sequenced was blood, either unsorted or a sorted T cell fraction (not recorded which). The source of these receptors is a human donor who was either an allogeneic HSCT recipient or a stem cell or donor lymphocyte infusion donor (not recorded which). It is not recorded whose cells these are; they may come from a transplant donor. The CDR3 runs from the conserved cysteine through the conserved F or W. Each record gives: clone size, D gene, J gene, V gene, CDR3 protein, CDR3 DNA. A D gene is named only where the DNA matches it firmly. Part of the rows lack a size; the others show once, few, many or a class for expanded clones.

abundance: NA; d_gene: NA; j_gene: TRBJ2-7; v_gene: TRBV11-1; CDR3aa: CASSFFWGSSYEQYF; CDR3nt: TGTGCCAGCAGCTTCTTCTGGGGAAGCTCCTACGAGCAGTACTTC
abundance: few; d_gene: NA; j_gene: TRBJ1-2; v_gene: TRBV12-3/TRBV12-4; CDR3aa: CASIHGARGYGYTF; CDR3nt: TGTGCCAGCATACACGGGGCACGTGGCTATGGCTACACCTTC
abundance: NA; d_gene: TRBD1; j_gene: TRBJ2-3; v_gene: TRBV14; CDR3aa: CASSQLTGGLTDTQYF; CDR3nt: TGTGCCAGCAGCCAGCTGACAGGGGGCCTCACAGATACGCAGTATTTT
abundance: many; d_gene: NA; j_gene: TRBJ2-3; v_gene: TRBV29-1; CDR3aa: CSVDDPRPADTQYF; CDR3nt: TGCAGCGTTGATGACCCGCGACCTGCAGATACGCAGTATTTT
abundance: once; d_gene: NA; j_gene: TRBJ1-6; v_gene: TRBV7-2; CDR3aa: CASSLDPGGASSPLHF; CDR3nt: TGTGCCAGCAGCTTAGACCCGGGAGGGGCGAGTTCACCCCTCCACTTT
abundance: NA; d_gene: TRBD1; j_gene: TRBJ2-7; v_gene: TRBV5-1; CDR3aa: CASSSTGTGTLGEQYF; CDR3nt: TGCGCCAGCAGCTCAACCGGGACAGGGACCCTCGGCGAGCAGTACTTC
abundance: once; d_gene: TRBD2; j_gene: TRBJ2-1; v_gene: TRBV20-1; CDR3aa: CSATAASGVKYNEQFF; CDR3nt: TGCAGTGCTACAGCAGCTAGCGGGGTCAAATACAATGAGCAGTTCTTC
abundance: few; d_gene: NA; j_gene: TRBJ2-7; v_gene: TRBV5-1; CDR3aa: CASRDLVGEQYF; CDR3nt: TGCGCCAGCAGGGACCTGGTAGGCGAGCAGTACTTC
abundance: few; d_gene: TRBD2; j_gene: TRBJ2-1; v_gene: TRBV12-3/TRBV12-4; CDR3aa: CASSQLADSYNEQFF; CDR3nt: TGTGCCAGCAGTCAACTAGCGGACTCCTACAATGAGCAGTTCTTC
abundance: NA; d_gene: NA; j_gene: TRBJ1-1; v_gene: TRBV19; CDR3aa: CASSIVPENTEAFF; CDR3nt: TGTGCCAGTAGTATAGTGCCCGAGAACACTGAAGCTTTCTTT
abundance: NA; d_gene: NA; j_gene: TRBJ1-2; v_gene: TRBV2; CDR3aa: CASSVGPQGDGGYTF; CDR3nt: TGTGCCAGCAGTGTTGGCCCACAGGGAGATGGCGGCTACACCTTC
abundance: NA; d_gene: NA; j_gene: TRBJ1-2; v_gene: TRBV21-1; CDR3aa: CASSSEGQGYYGYTF; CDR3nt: TGTGCCAGCAGCAGTGAGGGACAGGGCTACTATGGCTACACCTTC
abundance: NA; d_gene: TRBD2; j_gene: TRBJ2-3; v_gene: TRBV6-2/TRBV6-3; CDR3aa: CASSYSTGTSALGDTQYF; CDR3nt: TGTGCCAGCAGTTACTCGACAGGGACTAGCGCCCTCGGAGATACGCAGTATTTT
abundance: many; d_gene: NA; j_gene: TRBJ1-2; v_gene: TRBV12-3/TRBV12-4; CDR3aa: CASSPSGVGGYTF; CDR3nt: TGTGCCAGCAGTCCCTCGGGGGTTGGTGGCTACACCTTC
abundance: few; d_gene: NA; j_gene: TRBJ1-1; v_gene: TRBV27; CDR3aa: CASSPWTDMNTEAFF; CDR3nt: TGTGCCAGCAGTCCGTGGACGGATATGAACACTGAAGCTTTCTTT
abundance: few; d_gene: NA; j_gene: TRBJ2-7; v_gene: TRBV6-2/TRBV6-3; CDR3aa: CASSYLSGSSYEQYF; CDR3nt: TGTGCCAGCAGTTACTTATCCGGGAGCTCCTACGAGCAGTACTTC